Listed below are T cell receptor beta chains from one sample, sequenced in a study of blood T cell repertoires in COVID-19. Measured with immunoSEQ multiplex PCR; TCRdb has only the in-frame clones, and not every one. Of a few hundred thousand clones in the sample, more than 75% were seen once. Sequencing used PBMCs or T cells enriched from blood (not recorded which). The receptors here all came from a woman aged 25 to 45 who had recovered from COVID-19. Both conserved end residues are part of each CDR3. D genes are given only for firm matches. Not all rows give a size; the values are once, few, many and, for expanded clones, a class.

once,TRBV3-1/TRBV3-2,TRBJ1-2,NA,CASSQTGLYGYTF,TGTGCCAGCAGCCAAACAGGGCTCTATGGCTACACCTTC
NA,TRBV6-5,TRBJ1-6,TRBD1,CASSWGQGSSPLHF,TGTGCCAGCAGTTGGGGACAGGGAAGTTCACCCCTCCACTTT
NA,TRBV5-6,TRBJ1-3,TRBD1,CASSPLLTGGNTIYF,TGTGCCAGCAGCCCGCTCCTGACAGGGGGAAACACCATATATTTT
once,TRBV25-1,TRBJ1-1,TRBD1,CASTPGQKNTEAFF,TGTGCCAGCACTCCGGGACAGAAAAACACTGAAGCTTTCTTT
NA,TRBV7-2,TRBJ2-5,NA,CASSSRNQETQYF,TGTGCCAGCAGCTCGAGAAACCAAGAGACCCAGTACTTC
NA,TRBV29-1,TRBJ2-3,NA,CSVVWGADTQYF,TGCAGCGTTGTATGGGGGGCAGATACGCAGTATTTT
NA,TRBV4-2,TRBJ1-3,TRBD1,CASSQSGGSSGNTIYF,TGTGCCAGCAGCCAATCAGGGGGTAGTTCTGGAAACACCATATATTTT
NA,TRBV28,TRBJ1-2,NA,CASSLSGLGGYTF,TGTGCCAGCAGTTTATCGGGTCTAGGCGGCTACACCTTC
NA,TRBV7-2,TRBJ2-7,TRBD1,CASSLRDSGFYEQYF,TGTGCCAGCAGCTTACGGGACAGTGGTTTCTACGAGCAGTACTTC
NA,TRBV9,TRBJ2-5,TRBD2,CASSVGNSGGLQETQYF,TGTGCCAGCAGCGTAGGGAATAGCGGGGGGTTACAAGAGACCCAGTACTTC
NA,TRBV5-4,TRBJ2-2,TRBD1,CASSLRTGDTGELFF,TGTGCCAGCAGCCTAAGGACAGGGGACACCGGGGAGCTGTTTTTT